These 13 T cell receptor beta chains share one sample of origin, sequenced in a study of blood T cells in healthy people across ages. It was with a sample-barcoded 5' primer and a J-beta primer mix that a second PCR of roughly 6 to 12 cycles was run. In TCRdb, the 5' RACE reads were re-called with MiXCR into one record per CDR3 protein. Counted here are fewer than 600,000 distinct CDR3 sequences, roughly a quarter occurring once; the ten biggest clones make up approximately 3.6%. The same sample was also studied in work on T cells of mothers and their children.

Sequencing was performed on blood. The receptors come from a boy aged 2-9 years in good health.

The V gene is TRBV12-3 or TRBV12-4, the J gene TRBJ2-1; no firm D call. Between the trimmed V and J ends, which lost 6 bases and 2 bases, there was a span of 14 bases. The CDR3 covers 15 residues. As DNA, the CDR3 is TGTGCCAGCAGCTGGCTTGGCGAGACCTACAATGAGCAGTTCTTC. It encodes CASSWLGETYNEQFF.

This clonotype turned up a few times. The CDR3 nucleotides are TGTGCCAGCAGCGTAGGATCAGGGATAAACACCATATATTTT. This translates into CASSVGSGINTIYF. The rearrangement joins TRBV9 to TRBJ1-3; possible D gene TRBD1, 5 bases. The germline V gene encodes CDR1 SGDLS and CDR2 YYNGEE. V was shortened by 0 bases and J by 6 bases, with 10 bases between the two germline ends. This CDR3 is built from 14 residues.

This clonotype occurred many times. CDR3 nucleotide sequence: TGTGCCAGCAGTGGGATCTATGGCTACACCTTC. This translates into CASSGIYGYTF. V and J are TRBV6-1 and TRBJ1-2; D uncertain. V was pared by 4 bases and J by 4 bases, with 4 bases between. Germline lookup yields CDR1 MNHNS and CDR2 SASEGT. The CDR3 length is 11 residues.

In its sample, this clonotype was seen a few times. V and J are TRBV20-1 and TRBJ1-4; TRBD1 is a possible D gene (5 bases). The germline CDR1 and CDR2 sequences are DFQATT and SNEGSKA (reference sequence). Trimming took off 5 bases at V and 5 bases at J, with 18 bases between the two ends. The CDR3 is 15 residues long. CDR3 amino acids: CSAFATGAGNEKLFF. CDR3 sequence (DNA): TGCAGTGCTTTTGCTACAGGAGCAGGGAATGAAAAACTGTTTTTT.

This clonotype was found a few times. The J gene is TRBJ2-4, the V gene TRBV7-2; weak D call: TRBD2 (5 bases). Germline V CDR1 and CDR2: SGHTA, FQGNSA. V dropped 5 bases and J dropped 5 bases, with 7 bases sitting between them. The CDR3 has 12 residues. The CDR3 spells CASSVGENIQYF. CDR3 sequence (DNA): TGTGCCAGCAGCGTCGGGGAAAACATTCAGTACTTC. Full variable domain (outside the CDR3, taken from reference TRBV7-2 and TRBJ2-4): GAGVSQSPSNKVTEKGKDVELRCDPISGHTALYWYRQSLGQGLEFLIYFQGNSAPDKSGLPSDRFSAERTGGSVSTLTIQRTQQEDSAVYLCASSVGENIQYFGAGTRLSVL.

This clonotype has more than one count but fewer than ten. The chain couples TRBV3-1 to TRBJ2-5; D gene unclear. The DNA end is a closer match to TRBJ2-7, so the J assignment may be wrong. The CDR3 spans 16 residues. Germline loops: CDR1 LGHDT, CDR2 YNNKEL (reference sequence). The CDR3 is CASSQLFVGVSYEQYF. As DNA, the CDR3 is TGTGCCAGCAGCCAGCTCTTCGTGGGCGTCTCCTACGAGCAGTACTTC.

CDR3 in amino acids: CASSLDRLEETQYF. CDR3 sequence (DNA): TGTGCCAGCAGCTTAGATCGATTAGAAGAGACCCAGTACTTC. The rearrangement uses TRBV11-2 and TRBJ2-5; unclear D gene. Trimming left V 0 bases short and J 3 bases short, with 8 bases between. Germline V lookup: CDR1 SGHAT, CDR2 FQNNGV. This CDR3 is 14 amino acids long.

The rearrangement joins TRBV4-2 to TRBJ2-1; no clear D gene. Germline CDR1 and CDR2: LGHNA and YNFKEQ. The ends were cut back, 1 base at V and 3 bases at J, with 7 bases in the middle. The CDR3 loop spans 14 amino acids. CDR3 region: CASSQGYRYNEQFF. CDR3 nucleotides: TGTGCCAGCAGCCAAGGATACCGCTACAATGAGCAGTTCTTC.

This clonotype was seen a single time. The V gene is TRBV2, the J gene TRBJ2-1; the match to TRBD1 covers 7 bases. The V gene end was trimmed by 7 bases and the J gene end by 3 bases; junction bases not matched to a gene: 6. The V gene's germline CDR1 is SNHLY and CDR2 FYNNEI. The CDR3 loop spans 14 amino acids. The chain's CDR3 is CASMVRDSYNEQFF. In DNA, the CDR3 is TGTGCCAGCATGGTCCGGGACAGCTACAATGAGCAGTTCTTC.

The chain couples TRBV27 to TRBJ2-1; D is possibly TRBD2 (5 bases). V was clipped by 1 base and J by 1 base, with 11 bases between them. The CDR3 extends over 16 amino acids. The germline V gene has CDR1 MNHEY and CDR2 SMNVEV (reference sequence). CDR3 amino acids: CASSLYAGGSYNEQFF. Written as DNA, the CDR3 is TGTGCCAGCAGTTTATATGCGGGTGGGTCCTACAATGAGCAGTTCTTC.

Worth noting for this clonotype: Possible read error: a much larger clone is one base away. The chain joins TRBV24-1 to TRBJ2-2, with D maybe TRBD2 (7 bases). CDR1 is KGHDR, CDR2 SFDVKD, per germline. The CDR3 has 15 residues. For the CDR3, the DNA is TGTGCCGCCAGTGACGGGGGGCAGGATTCCGGGGAGCTGTTTTTT. This sequence encodes CAASDGGQDSGELFF.

In its sample, this clonotype was seen a few times. This chain connects TRBV5-4 to TRBJ1-3, with D perhaps matching TRBD1 (5 bases). Trimming stripped 4 bases from V and 1 base from J, with 9 bases between. This CDR3 comprises 14 residues. The V gene's germline CDR1 is SGHNT and CDR2 YYREEE (reference sequence). Here the CDR3 DNA reads TGTGCCAGCAGCCATACAGGATCTGGAAACACCATATATTTT. This codes for CASSHTGSGNTIYF.

V gene TRBV7-2 combines with J gene TRBJ2-7; unclear D gene. The CDR3 contains 15 residues. The germline CDR1 and CDR2 sequences are SGHTA and FQGNSA. Trimming removed 6 bases from V and 12 bases from J, with 27 bases in between. The CDR3 loop reads CASRLIDDQLYESYF. As DNA, the CDR3 is TGTGCCAGCAGGTTAATCGACGACCAACTGTACGAGTCGTACTTC.